The 17 T cell receptor beta chains in this list originate from one sample, sequenced in a study of blood T cell repertoires in COVID-19. Data came from immunoSEQ multiplex PCR; TCRdb stores just in-frame clones and leaves some out. The profile covers about 200,000 clones, with roughly 89% appearing a single time and 5.5% to 6.5% taken by the ten largest. Sample: peripheral blood. These receptors came from a man aged 55-75 years who had recovered from COVID-19.

The rearrangement links TRBV5-6 to TRBJ1-1; 11 bases are shared with TRBD1. Per the germline V gene, CDR1 is SGHDT and CDR2 is YYEEEE. The CDR3 consists of 16 residues. The V and J ends lost 1 base and 5 bases, in that order; junction bases with no gene match: 7. The CDR3 reads CASSLPLDRGRTEAFF. CDR3 bases: TGTGCCAGCAGCTTGCCGCTGGACAGGGGGCGGACTGAAGCTTTCTTT.

This clone was picked up a small number of times. The sample holds other DNA sequences that translate to the same CDR3. V gene TRBV18 combines with J gene TRBJ2-1; TRBD2 matches at 9 bases. Trimming at V came to 0 bases and at J to 1 base, leaving 1 base not matched to a gene. Per germline, CDR1 KGHSH and CDR2 LQKENI. This CDR3 contains 16 residues. Here the CDR3 reads CASSPPSGGSYNEQFF. Written as DNA, the CDR3 is TGTGCCAGCTCACCACCTAGCGGGGGATCCTACAATGAGCAGTTCTTC.

The chain employs TRBV15 and TRBJ1-4; tentatively, D is TRBD1 (6 bases). Per the germline V gene, CDR1 is LNHNV and CDR2 is YYDKDF (reference sequence). Trimming took off 4 bases at V and 8 bases at J, with 17 bases between the two ends. The CDR3 contains 15 residues. The CDR3 DNA is TGTGCCACCAGCATCTCCAGGGGATCTAGCGAAAAACTGTTTTTT. Its translation is CATSISRGSSEKLFF.

The gene calls are TRBV6-1 and TRBJ1-5; tentative D call: TRBD1 (5 bases). Per the germline V gene, CDR1 is MNHNS and CDR2 is SASEGT. The CDR3 has 15 residues. Trimming cost V 2 bases and J 3 bases, with 11 bases left between them. The CDR3 here is CASSELGTFNQPQHF. CDR3 bases: TGTGCCAGCAGTGAACTGGGGACTTTCAATCAGCCCCAGCATTTT.

Concerning this clone itself: This sample includes further DNA sequences coding for the same CDR3. The chain couples TRBV20-1 to TRBJ1-3, with D unclear. The CDR3 is made up of 11 amino acids. The germline V gene has CDR1 DFQATT and CDR2 SNEGSKA (reference sequence). V was pared by 5 bases and J by 1 base, with 3 bases between. The CDR3 DNA reads as TGCAGTGCTTCTTCTGGAAACACCATATATTTT. It is translated as CSASSGNTIYF.

This chain uses TRBV5-6 with TRBJ2-5; D not resolved. Trimming took off 1 base at V and 2 bases at J, with 3 bases between the two ends. The V gene's germline CDR1 is SGHDT and CDR2 YYEEEE. The CDR3 is 12 amino acids. CDR3 loop: CASSLLQETQYF. The CDR3 nucleotides read TGTGCCAGCAGCTTGTTACAAGAGACCCAGTACTTC.

CDR3 sequence (DNA): TGTGCCAGCAGCTTAACAGGACAGGGATGGGGCTACACCTTC. Protein product: CASSLTGQGWGYTF. The rearrangement links TRBV7-2 to TRBJ1-2, with 8 bases that match TRBD1. Germline assignment: CDR1 SGHTA and CDR2 FQGNSA. The CDR3 consists of 14 residues. V lost 2 bases and J lost 8; bases outside the gene matches: 7.

In its sample, this clone was seen many times. Mismatch with germline at one junction end may stem from a read error. The chain joins TRBV7-9 to TRBJ2-1, with TRBD2 as a possible D gene (6 bases). Germline loops: CDR1 SEHNR, CDR2 FQNEAQ (reference sequence). The CDR3 covers 14 residues. The CDR3 loop reads CASSLPPDRGPGVF. CDR3 nucleotides: TGTGCCAGCAGCTTACCCCCTGACCGGGGACCGGGGGTCTTC.

The rearrangement uses TRBV6-1 and TRBJ1-6; 7 bases match TRBD1. The CDR3 is 16 residues long. Trimming took 4 bases from V and 6 from J; bases not matched to a gene: 9. Looked up from germline, CDR1 is MNHNS and CDR2 is SASEGT. CDR3 sequence: CASSAHRTGLNSPLHF. The CDR3 nucleotides read TGTGCCAGCAGTGCTCACCGGACAGGTCTTAATTCACCCCTCCACTTT.

This sequence joins TRBV19 and TRBJ2-7; the D gene is possibly TRBD2 (5 bases). CDR1 is LNHDA and CDR2 is SQIVND in the germline V gene (reference sequence). The CDR3 has 15 amino acids. The V and J ends lost 3 bases and 1 base respectively, with 13 bases between them. CDR3 sequence: CASSIRGAMSYEQYF. CDR3 DNA sequence: TGTGCCAGTAGTATCCGGGGAGCGATGTCCTACGAGCAGTACTTC.

The chain couples TRBV12-5 to TRBJ1-5; 9 nucleotides agree with TRBD1. CDR3 length equals 18 residues. With V trimmed by 4 bases and J by 0 bases, 10 bases remained unmatched. Germline CDR1 and CDR2: LGHNT and FRNRAP. The CDR3 loop reads CASGSGQGSPYSNQPQHF. The CDR3 bases are TGTGCTAGTGGTTCTGGACAGGGGAGCCCTTATAGCAATCAGCCCCAGCATTTT.

The chain employs TRBV6-1 and TRBJ1-5; TRBD1 matches at 11 bases. This CDR3 spans 15 amino acids. The V gene end was trimmed by 5 bases and the J gene end by 6 bases; junction bases not matched to a gene: 6. Per germline, CDR1 MNHNS and CDR2 SASEGT. As DNA, the CDR3 is TGTGCCAGCAGTCATGGGACAGGGGGTGGTCAGCCCCAGCATTTT. Translation: CASSHGTGGGQPQHF.

The chain is built from TRBV11-1 and TRBJ2-5; 7 bases align to TRBD2. With 4 bases clipped from V and 2 bases from J, the junction kept 4 bases outside the gene matches. In germline, CDR1 is SGHAT, CDR2 FQDESV (reference sequence). The CDR3 length is 14 residues. The CDR3 is CASSSPGLQETQYF. CDR3 in DNA: TGTGCCAGCAGCTCTCCGGGACTACAAGAGACCCAGTACTTC.

This clone was observed a single time. J is TRBJ2-2 and V is TRBV6-6, with 12 nucleotides matching TRBD2. Germline V gene lookup returns CDR1 MNHNY and CDR2 SVGAGI (reference sequence). The CDR3 runs 15 residues. Trimming cost V 4 bases and J 6 bases; bases outside gene matches: 3. The CDR3 nucleotides are TGTGCCAGCAGTTTGACTAGCGGGAGCCCCGGGGAGCTGTTTTTT. Encoded protein: CASSLTSGSPGELFF.

The V call is TRBV11-2, the J call TRBJ1-6; 8 bases align to TRBD1. Per germline, CDR1 SGHAT and CDR2 FQNNGV. With V trimmed by 3 bases and J by 8 bases, 3 bases remained unmatched. The length of the CDR3 is 14 residues. In DNA, the CDR3 is TGTGCCAGCAGCTTGACAGGGGTTGATTCACCCCTCCACTTT. The encoded protein is CASSLTGVDSPLHF.

This clone came up once. The V and J genes are TRBV27 and TRBJ2-2, with D maybe TRBD1 (6 bases). Germline V gene data show CDR1 as MNHEY and CDR2 as SMNVEV (reference sequence). This CDR3 has 15 residues. The V gene lost 6 bases and the J gene lost 6 bases, with 17 bases spanning the gap. CDR3: CASSPQLQGSGELFF. The CDR3 nucleotides read TGTGCCAGCAGCCCGCAACTCCAGGGGTCCGGGGAGCTGTTTTTT.

This chain uses TRBV19 with TRBJ2-2; TRBD2 is a possible D gene (6 bases). The length of the CDR3 is 15 residues. The V gene lost 5 bases and the J gene lost 2 bases, with 12 bases spanning the gap. Germline V CDR1 and CDR2: LNHDA, SQIVND (reference sequence). CDR3 sequence: CASSHGTSNTGELFF. CDR3 coding DNA: TGTGCCAGTAGTCACGGAACTAGCAACACCGGGGAGCTGTTTTTT. Filled out from reference TRBV19 and TRBJ2-2, the complete variable domain reads DGGITQSPKYLFRKEGQNVTLSCEQNLNHDAMYWYRQDPGQGLRLIYYSQIVNDFQKGDIAEGYSVSREKKESFPLTVTSAQKNPTAFYLCASSHGTSNTGELFFGEGSRLTVL.